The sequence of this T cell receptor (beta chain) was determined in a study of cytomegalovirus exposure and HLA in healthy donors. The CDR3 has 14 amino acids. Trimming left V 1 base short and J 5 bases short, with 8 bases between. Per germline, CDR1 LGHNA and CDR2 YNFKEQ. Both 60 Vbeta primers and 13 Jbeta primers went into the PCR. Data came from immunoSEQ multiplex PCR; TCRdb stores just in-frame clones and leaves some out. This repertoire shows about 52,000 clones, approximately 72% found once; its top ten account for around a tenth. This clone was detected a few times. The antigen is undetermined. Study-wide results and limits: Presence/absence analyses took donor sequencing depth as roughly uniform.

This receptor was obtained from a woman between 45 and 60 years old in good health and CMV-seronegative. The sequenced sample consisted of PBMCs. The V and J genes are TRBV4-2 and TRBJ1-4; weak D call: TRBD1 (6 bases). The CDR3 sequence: CASSQGQGNEKLFF. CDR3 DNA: TGTGCCAGCAGCCAAGGCCAGGGGAATGAAAAACTGTTTTTT.